This record covers a single TCR beta chain. The V gene's germline CDR1 is KGHDR and CDR2 SFDVKD. Trimming left V 4 bases short and J 6 bases short, with 18 bases between. This CDR3 is 16 amino acids long. Participant ages covered roughly 18 to 89 years across around 22 US areas. The protocol was immunoSEQ multiplex PCR, while the TCRdb copy is restricted to in-frame clones and leaves out a portion. The sample lists under 250,000 clones; approximately 92% were seen once. This specimen belongs to a study of blood T cell repertoires in COVID-19. On the study more broadly: Acute and convalescent COVID-19 samples came from the United States, Italy and Spain. The cDNA or gDNA used as material had been derived from T cells, B-cell-depleted T cells, or PBMCs.

Sequencing used PBMCs or T cells enriched from blood (not recorded which). V usage is TRBV24-1 and J usage is TRBJ2-1; D call uncertain. The receptor's source is a woman aged 18-30 years in a cohort exposed to, infected with or recovered from COVID-19 (not recorded which). As DNA, the CDR3 is TGTGCCACCAGTGACCTGCTTACTACTACATTCAATGAGCAGTTCTTC. Amino acids: CATSDLLTTTFNEQFF.